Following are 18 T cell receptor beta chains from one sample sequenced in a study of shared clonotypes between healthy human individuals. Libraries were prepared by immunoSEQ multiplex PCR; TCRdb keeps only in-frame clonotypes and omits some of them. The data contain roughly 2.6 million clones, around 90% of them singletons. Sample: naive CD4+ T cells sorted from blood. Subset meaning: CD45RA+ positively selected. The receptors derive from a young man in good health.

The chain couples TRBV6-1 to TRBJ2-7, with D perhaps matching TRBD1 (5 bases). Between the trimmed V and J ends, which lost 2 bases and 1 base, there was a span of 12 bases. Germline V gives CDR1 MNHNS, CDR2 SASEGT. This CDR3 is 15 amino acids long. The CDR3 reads CASSEIATVSYEQYF. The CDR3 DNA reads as TGTGCCAGCAGTGAAATCGCGACAGTTTCCTACGAGCAGTACTTC.

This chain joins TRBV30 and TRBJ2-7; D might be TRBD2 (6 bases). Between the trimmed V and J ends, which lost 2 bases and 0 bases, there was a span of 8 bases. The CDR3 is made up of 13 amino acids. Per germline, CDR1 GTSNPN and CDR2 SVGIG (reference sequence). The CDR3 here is CAWSRLVSYEQYF. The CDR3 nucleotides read TGTGCCTGGAGTCGACTAGTCTCCTACGAGCAGTACTTC.

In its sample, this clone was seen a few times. CDR3 nucleotides: TGTGCCAGCACGGACGGGATCGAGCAGTTCTTC. Amino acids: CASTDGIEQFF. This sequence joins TRBV7-9 and TRBJ2-1; D might be TRBD2 (5 bases). Germline V gene sequence: CDR1 SEHNR, CDR2 FQNEAQ (reference sequence). This CDR3 has 11 amino acids. Trimming took off 7 bases at V and 10 bases at J, with 11 bases between the two ends.

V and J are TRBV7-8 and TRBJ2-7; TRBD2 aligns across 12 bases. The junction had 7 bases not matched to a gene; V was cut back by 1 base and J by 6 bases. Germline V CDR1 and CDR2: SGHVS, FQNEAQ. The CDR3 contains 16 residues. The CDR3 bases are TGTGCCAGCAGCTTAGTACTAGCGGGGGGCCGGCTCGAGCAGTACTTC. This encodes CASSLVLAGGRLEQYF.

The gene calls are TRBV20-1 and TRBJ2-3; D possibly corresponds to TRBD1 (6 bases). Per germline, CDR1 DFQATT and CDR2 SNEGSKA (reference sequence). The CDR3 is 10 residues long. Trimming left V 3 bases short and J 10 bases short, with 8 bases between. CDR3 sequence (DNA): TGCAGTGCTAGTGAGGGGGCGCAGTATTTT. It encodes CSASEGAQYF.

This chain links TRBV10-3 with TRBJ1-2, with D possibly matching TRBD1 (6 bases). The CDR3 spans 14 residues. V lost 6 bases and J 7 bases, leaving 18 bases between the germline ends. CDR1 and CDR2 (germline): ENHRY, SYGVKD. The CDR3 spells CAIRSSGEGGGYTF. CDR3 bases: TGTGCCATCAGGAGCTCAGGGGAGGGAGGTGGCTACACCTTC.

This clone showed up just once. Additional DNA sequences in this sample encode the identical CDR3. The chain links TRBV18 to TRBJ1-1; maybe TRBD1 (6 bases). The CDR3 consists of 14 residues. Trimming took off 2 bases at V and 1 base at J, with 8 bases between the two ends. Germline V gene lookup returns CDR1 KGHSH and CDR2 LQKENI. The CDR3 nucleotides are TGTGCCAGCTCACCAAGGACAGAGAACACTGAAGCTTTCTTT. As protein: CASSPRTENTEAFF.

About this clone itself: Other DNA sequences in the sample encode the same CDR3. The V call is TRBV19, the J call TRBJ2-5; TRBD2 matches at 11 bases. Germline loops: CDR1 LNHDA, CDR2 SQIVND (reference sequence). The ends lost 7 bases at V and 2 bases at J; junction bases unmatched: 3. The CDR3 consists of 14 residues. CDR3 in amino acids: CASTTSGGQETQYF. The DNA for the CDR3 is TGTGCCAGTACAACTAGCGGGGGACAAGAGACCCAGTACTTC.

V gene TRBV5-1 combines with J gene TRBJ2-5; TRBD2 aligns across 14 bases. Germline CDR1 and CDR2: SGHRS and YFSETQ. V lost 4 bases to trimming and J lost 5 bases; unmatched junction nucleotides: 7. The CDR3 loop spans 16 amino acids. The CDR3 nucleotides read TGCGCCAGCAGCATCGGGACTAGCGGGAGTTATGAGACCCAGTACTTC. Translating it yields CASSIGTSGSYETQYF.

The CDR3 reads CASRNRVGNTEAFF. The CDR3 nucleotides are TGTGCCAGCAGAAACAGGGTAGGGAACACTGAAGCTTTCTTT. The rearrangement links TRBV2 to TRBJ1-1; weak D call: TRBD1 (6 bases). Germline V CDR1 and CDR2: SNHLY, FYNNEI. V lost 6 bases and J 1 base, leaving 12 bases between the germline ends. CDR3 length equals 14 residues.

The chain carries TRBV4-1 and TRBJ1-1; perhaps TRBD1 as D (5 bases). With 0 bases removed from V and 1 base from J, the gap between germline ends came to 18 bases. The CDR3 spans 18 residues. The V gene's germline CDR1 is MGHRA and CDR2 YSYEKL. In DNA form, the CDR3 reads TGCGCCAGCAGCCAAGAAGCGGCAAGTTTAGACAGGAACACTGAAGCTTTCTTT. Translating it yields CASSQEAASLDRNTEAFF.

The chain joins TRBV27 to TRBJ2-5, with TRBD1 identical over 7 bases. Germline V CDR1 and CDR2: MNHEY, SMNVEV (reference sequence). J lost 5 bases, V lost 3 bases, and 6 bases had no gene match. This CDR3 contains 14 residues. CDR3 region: CASSLLGQLETQYF. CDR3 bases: TGTGCCAGCAGTTTGCTGGGACAGTTGGAGACCCAGTACTTC.

The CDR3 is CASSDRTKLFF. As DNA, the CDR3 is TGTGCCAGCTCCGACAGGACAAAACTGTTTTTT. The chain couples TRBV18 to TRBJ1-4; D might be TRBD1 (6 bases). V dropped 6 bases and J dropped 10 bases, with 9 bases sitting between them. Looked up from germline, CDR1 is KGHSH and CDR2 is LQKENI. The CDR3 is 11 amino acids.

CDR3 DNA sequence: TGTGCCAGCAGTCCGTTACATATACTGACCTACAATGAGCAGTTCTTC. As protein: CASSPLHILTYNEQFF. The chain is built from TRBV28 and TRBJ2-1; no firm D call. The ends were cut back, 5 bases at V and 2 bases at J, with 16 bases in the middle. The CDR3 loop spans 16 amino acids. Germline values: CDR1 MDHEN, CDR2 SYDVKM.

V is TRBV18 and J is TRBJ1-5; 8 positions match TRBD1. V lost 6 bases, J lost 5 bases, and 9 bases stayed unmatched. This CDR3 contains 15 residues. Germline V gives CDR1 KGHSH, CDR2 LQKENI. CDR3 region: CASSPTGEGYQPQHF. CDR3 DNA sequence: TGTGCCAGCTCGCCGACAGGGGAAGGTTATCAGCCCCAGCATTTT.

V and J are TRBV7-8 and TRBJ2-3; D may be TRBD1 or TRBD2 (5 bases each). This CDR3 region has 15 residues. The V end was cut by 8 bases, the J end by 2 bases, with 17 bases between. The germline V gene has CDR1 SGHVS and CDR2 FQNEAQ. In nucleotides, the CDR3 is TGTGCCAGCCAAGGGGACCTTATCCCCACAGATACGCAGTATTTT. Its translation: CASQGDLIPTDTQYF.

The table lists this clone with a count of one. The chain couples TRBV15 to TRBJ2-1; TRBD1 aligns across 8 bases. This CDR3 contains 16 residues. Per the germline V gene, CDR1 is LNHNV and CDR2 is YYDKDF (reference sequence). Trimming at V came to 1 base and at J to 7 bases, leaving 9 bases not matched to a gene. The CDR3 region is CATSRGPAGGNNEQFF. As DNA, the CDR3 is TGTGCCACCAGCAGAGGTCCGGCAGGGGGCAATAATGAGCAGTTCTTC.

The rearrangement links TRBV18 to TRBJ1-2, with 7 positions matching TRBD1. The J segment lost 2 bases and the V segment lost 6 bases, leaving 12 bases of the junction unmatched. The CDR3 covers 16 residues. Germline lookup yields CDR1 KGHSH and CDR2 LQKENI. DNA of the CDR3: TGTGCCAGCTCGCAAATCACAGGGGACCTCAACTATGGCTACACCTTC. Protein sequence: CASSQITGDLNYGYTF.